Reported below is one T cell receptor (beta chain). The CDR3 consists of 12 residues. From germline, CDR1 is MDHEN and CDR2 SYDVKM. Trimming took off 5 bases at V and 8 bases at J, with 9 bases between the two ends. Here immunoSEQ multiplex PCR was the method, and the copy in TCRdb shows in-frame clones only, minus some. The table records 630,000 or so clones, around 87% of them present only once. The data originate from a study of shared T cell receptors in the human thymus. Another study also made use of these data, one on human thymus T cells. That study adds: Each of the donors was a healthy Finnish infant who was undergoing open corrective cardiac surgery for congenital heart defects. Resections obtained during corrective heart surgery supplied the thymus tissue. Unrelated individuals reportedly shared highly overlapping thymic TCR repertoires.

The clonotype originates from a boy in the first two years of life with a congenital heart defect. The specimen sequenced was thymocytes. V is TRBV28 and J is TRBJ1-4; maybe TRBD1 (5 bases). The CDR3 DNA follows: TGTGCCAGCAGTCTCCCAGGGGAAAAACTGTTTTTT. Amino acids: CASSLPGEKLFF.